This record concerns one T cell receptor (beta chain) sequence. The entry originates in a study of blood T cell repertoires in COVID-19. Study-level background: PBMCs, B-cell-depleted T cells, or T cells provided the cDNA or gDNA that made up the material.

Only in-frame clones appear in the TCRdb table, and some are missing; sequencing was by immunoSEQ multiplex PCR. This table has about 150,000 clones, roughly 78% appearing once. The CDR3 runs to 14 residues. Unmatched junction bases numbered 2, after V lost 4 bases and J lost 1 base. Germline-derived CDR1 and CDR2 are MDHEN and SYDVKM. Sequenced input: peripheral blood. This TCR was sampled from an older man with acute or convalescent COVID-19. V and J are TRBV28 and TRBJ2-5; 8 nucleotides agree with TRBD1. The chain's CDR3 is CASSSTGGQETQYF. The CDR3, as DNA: TGTGCCAGCAGTTCAACAGGGGGCCAAGAGACCCAGTACTTC.